One sample yielded the 23 T cell receptor beta chains listed below, sequenced in a study of blood T cells in healthy people across ages. PCR was performed a second time for roughly 7 to 12 cycles using a sample-barcoded 5' primer and a J-beta primer mix. TCRdb fed the 5' RACE reads into MiXCR, producing one record per CDR3 protein. The sample lists 1.5 million to 2 million distinct CDR3 sequences; 40% to 55% were seen once. The sequenced sample consisted of blood. The receptors derive from a woman aged 40 to 55 in good health.

This clonotype was picked up a small number of times. This chain links TRBV7-9 with TRBJ2-5; D may match TRBD1 or TRBD2 (5 bases each). The CDR3 covers 14 residues. The V end lost 5 bases, the J end lost 5 bases, and 15 bases lay between the germline ends. CDR1 is SEHNR, CDR2 FQNEAQ, per germline (reference sequence). CDR3 protein: CASSQTGAGETQYF. CDR3 nucleotide sequence: TGTGCCAGCAGCCAGACCGGGGCGGGTGAGACCCAGTACTTC.

J is TRBJ2-1 and V is TRBV4-2, with 9 bases lining up with TRBD2. This CDR3 is 16 amino acids long. Trimming cost V 3 bases and J 7 bases; bases outside gene matches: 10. CDR1 is LGHNA and CDR2 is YNFKEQ in the germline V gene. CDR3 sequence reads: CASSQGGVAGENEQFF. The DNA for the CDR3 is TGTGCCAGCAGCCAGGGAGGGGTAGCGGGGGAAAATGAGCAGTTCTTC.

The genes are TRBV6-1 and TRBJ2-7; the D gene could be TRBD1 or TRBD2 (5 bases each). The germline V gene encodes CDR1 MNHNS and CDR2 SASEGT. The CDR3 runs 14 residues. V was cut by 5 bases and J by 2 bases, with 13 bases left in between. The CDR3 reads CASSRDQPPYEQYF. The CDR3 coding sequence is TGTGCCAGCAGTCGGGACCAACCCCCCTACGAGCAGTACTTC.

The chain has TRBV29-1 and TRBJ2-5; D may be TRBD2 (5 bases). The CDR3 covers 11 residues. CDR1 and CDR2 (germline): SQVTM, ANQGSEA. Trimming cost V 4 bases and J 11 bases, with 14 bases left between them. The CDR3 here is CSVGDPREQYF. CDR3 coding DNA: TGCAGCGTTGGCGATCCTAGGGAGCAGTACTTC.

The chain combines TRBV20-1 with TRBJ1-2; 11 bases line up with TRBD1. The germline CDR1 and CDR2 sequences are DFQATT and SNEGSKA (reference sequence). The CDR3 runs to 14 residues. The V segment lost 6 bases and the J segment 5 bases; nucleotides outside the gene matches: 8. CDR3 DNA: TGCAGTGCCGTAACCGGGACAGGGGGGTATGGCTACACCTTC. This encodes CSAVTGTGGYGYTF.

With respect to this clonotype: An end of the junction differs from the germline gene, which may be a read error. The V call is TRBV28, the J call TRBJ2-1; D could derive from TRBD1 or TRBD2 (5 bases each). The CDR3 has 13 residues. Germline V gives CDR1 MDHEN, CDR2 SYDVKM. CDR3 sequence reads: CVSSSRGLNEQFF. The CDR3 nucleotides are TGTGTCAGCAGTTCCCGGGGCCTCAATGAGCAGTTCTTC.

The V call is TRBV2, the J call TRBJ2-1; TRBD2 matches 13 bases. CDR1 is SNHLY and CDR2 is FYNNEI in the germline V gene. The CDR3 totals 17 residues. V trimming: 4 bases; J trimming: 6 bases; junction bases outside the gene matches: 9. CDR3 nucleotides: TGTGCCAGCAGTGGGACTAGCGGGGGAGCGGAACTCAATGAGCAGTTCTTC. This codes for CASSGTSGGAELNEQFF.

The V gene is TRBV12-3 or TRBV12-4, the J gene TRBJ2-5; D might be TRBD1 (5 bases). The CDR3 sequence is 13 residues long. Between the trimmed V and J ends, which lost 8 bases and 3 bases, there was a span of 13 bases. The CDR3 region has the DNA TGTGCCAGCGGGGCATTAGGAAAAGAGACCCAGTACTTC. It is translated as CASGALGKETQYF.

The chain employs TRBV4-2 and TRBJ1-1, with 10 bases that match TRBD1. Germline V CDR1 and CDR2: LGHNA, YNFKEQ. V lost 5 bases, J lost 6 bases, and 6 bases stayed unmatched. There are 14 residues in the CDR3. DNA of the CDR3: TGTGCCAGCAGCTTTTCCGGGACAGGGGCTGAAGCTTTCTTT. Amino acid sequence: CASSFSGTGAEAFF.

This clonotype was detected only once. V is TRBV10-3 and J is TRBJ2-3, with 8 bases aligning to TRBD2. This CDR3 has 18 amino acids. After removal of 3 bases from V and 0 bases from J, the junction contained 11 bases not matched to a gene. Germline assignment: CDR1 ENHRY and CDR2 SYGVKD. For the CDR3, the DNA is TGTGCCATCAGTGATTCGTCGGCCCTAGCGGGCAGCACAGATACGCAGTATTTT. Amino acids: CAISDSSALAGSTDTQYF.

In nucleotides, the CDR3 is TGTGCCAGCAGCGTATCCCTAGCGGGGGCGAAGAGCTCCTACAATGAGCAGTTCTTC. Translation: CASSVSLAGAKSSYNEQFF. This rearrangement joins TRBV9 to TRBJ2-1; 10 bases are shared with TRBD2. V lost 1 base and J lost 0; bases outside the gene matches: 10. The length of the CDR3 is 19 residues. Per germline, CDR1 SGDLS and CDR2 YYNGEE.

The chain couples TRBV27 to TRBJ2-5, with 9 bases fitting TRBD1. This CDR3 is 14 amino acids long. Germline V gene data show CDR1 as MNHEY and CDR2 as SMNVEV (reference sequence). Losses at the gene ends were 8 bases for V and 5 bases for J; bases not matched to a gene: 9. The CDR3 is CASRWTGASETQYF. The CDR3 DNA sequence: TGTGCCAGCCGCTGGACAGGGGCTTCGGAGACCCAGTACTTC.

The chain has TRBV3-1 and TRBJ2-1, with 11 bases that match TRBD1. With 0 bases clipped from V and 8 bases from J, the junction kept 9 bases outside the gene matches. The CDR3 length is 17 residues. The germline V gene encodes CDR1 LGHDT and CDR2 YNNKEL (reference sequence). The CDR3 spells CASSQDWVGQGADEQFF. CDR3 bases: TGTGCCAGCAGCCAAGATTGGGTCGGACAGGGGGCCGATGAGCAGTTCTTC.

This clonotype was seen ten or more times. J is TRBJ1-5 and V is TRBV28; D gene unclear. Trimming stripped 6 bases from V and 1 base from J, with 4 bases between. The CDR3 totals 12 residues. The germline V gene encodes CDR1 MDHEN and CDR2 SYDVKM. CDR3 protein: CASSQSNQPQHF. In nucleotides, the CDR3 is TGTGCCAGCAGCCAGAGCAATCAGCCCCAGCATTTT.

This clonotype came up a few times. The J gene is TRBJ1-2, the V gene TRBV6-2 or TRBV6-3, with D unclear. V was pared by 6 bases and J by 8 bases, with 10 bases between. The CDR3 totals 11 residues. From germline, CDR1 is MNHEY and CDR2 SVGEGT. CDR3 region: CASSTSWGYTF. The CDR3 nucleotides read TGTGCCAGCAGCACCTCGTGGGGCTACACCTTC.

The rearrangement links TRBV15 to TRBJ2-1; TRBD2 might be the D (6 bases). This CDR3 contains 16 residues. The V end lost 5 bases, the J end lost 10 bases, and 24 bases lay between the germline ends. The germline V gene encodes CDR1 LNHNV and CDR2 YYDKDF (reference sequence). The CDR3 DNA is TGTGCCACCAGCGGTAAAGCTAGGCAGGGAGGCCACGAGCAGTTCTTC. The encoded protein is CATSGKARQGGHEQFF.

V usage is TRBV4-1 and J usage is TRBJ1-5; D unclear. Germline V lookup: CDR1 MGHRA, CDR2 YSYEKL. V shed 1 base and J shed 11 bases, with 15 bases lying between them. CDR3 length equals 14 residues. CDR3 protein: CASSQAQRTGTQHF. As DNA, the CDR3 is TGCGCCAGCAGCCAAGCACAACGGACTGGGACCCAGCATTTT.

The chain links TRBV4-2 to TRBJ2-1; 10 bases align to TRBD2. The junction had 7 bases not matched to a gene; V was cut back by 4 bases and J by 4 bases. Germline V gene lookup returns CDR1 LGHNA and CDR2 YNFKEQ. The CDR3 consists of 16 residues. The CDR3, as DNA: TGTGCCAGCAGCCTCTCGACAGCGGGGGGGTACAATGAGCAGTTCTTC. Its protein is CASSLSTAGGYNEQFF.

This chain connects TRBV6-2 or TRBV6-3 to TRBJ1-1; D is unresolved. V was cut by 2 bases and J by 11 bases, with 15 bases left in between. CDR3 length equals 13 residues. In germline, CDR1 is MNHEY, CDR2 SVGEGT. This CDR3 is CASSYPQVREAFF. In DNA, the CDR3 is TGTGCCAGCAGTTACCCGCAGGTTCGGGAGGCTTTCTTT.

This sequence joins TRBV4-3 and TRBJ2-1, with a weak D call TRBD1 (6 bases). Germline CDR1 LGHNA, CDR2 YSLEER. This CDR3 region has 16 residues. The V end was cut by 0 bases, the J end by 2 bases, with 11 bases between. The CDR3 sequence: CASSQDYRDPYNEQFF. The CDR3 DNA reads as TGCGCCAGCAGCCAAGATTACAGGGACCCCTACAATGAGCAGTTCTTC.

The chain joins TRBV27 to TRBJ2-5; a possible D gene is TRBD2 (6 bases). Trimming took off 6 bases at V and 0 bases at J, with 8 bases between the two ends. The CDR3 covers 13 residues. Germline V CDR1 and CDR2: MNHEY, SMNVEV (reference sequence). The CDR3 bases are TGTGCCAGCAGGGAGGGGTACCAAGAGACCCAGTACTTC. It codes for CASREGYQETQYF.

The DNA for the CDR3 is TGCAGTGCTAGCGGGGGGGCCCTTGAGCAGTTCTTC. Translation gives CSASGGALEQFF. The chain couples TRBV20-1 to TRBJ2-1; 8 nucleotides agree with TRBD2. The V gene end was trimmed by 3 bases and the J gene end by 9 bases; junction bases not matched to a gene: 4. This CDR3 has 12 amino acids. Germline CDR1 DFQATT, CDR2 SNEGSKA (reference sequence).

The chain carries TRBV7-9 and TRBJ2-3; TRBD2 aligns across 9 bases. This CDR3 contains 14 residues. Germline-derived CDR1 and CDR2 are SEHNR and FQNEAQ (reference sequence). The ends lost 2 bases at V and 6 bases at J; junction bases unmatched: 3. The CDR3 protein is CASSLFSGGDTQYF. The DNA for the CDR3 is TGTGCCAGCAGCTTATTTAGCGGGGGTGATACGCAGTATTTT.